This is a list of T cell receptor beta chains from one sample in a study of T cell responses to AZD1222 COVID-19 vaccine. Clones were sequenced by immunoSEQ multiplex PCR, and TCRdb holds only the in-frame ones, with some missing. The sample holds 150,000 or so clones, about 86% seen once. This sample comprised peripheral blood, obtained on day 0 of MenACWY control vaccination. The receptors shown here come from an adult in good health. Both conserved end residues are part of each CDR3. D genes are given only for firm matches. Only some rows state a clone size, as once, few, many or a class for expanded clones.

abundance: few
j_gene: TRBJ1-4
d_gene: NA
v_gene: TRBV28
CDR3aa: CASSLSLQGKGEKLFF
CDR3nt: TGTGCCAGCAGTTTATCTCTACAGGGTAAAGGGGAAAAACTGTTTTTT

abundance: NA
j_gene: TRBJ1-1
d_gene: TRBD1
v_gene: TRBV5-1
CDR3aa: CASSSTRADRDPREAFF
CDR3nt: TGCGCCAGCAGCTCGACGCGGGCCGACAGGGACCCTCGTGAAGCTTTCTTT

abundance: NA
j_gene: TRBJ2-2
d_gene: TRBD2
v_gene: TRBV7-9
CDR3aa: CASRGLAGTPAGELFF
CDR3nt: TGTGCCAGCAGAGGACTAGCGGGGACCCCGGCCGGGGAGCTGTTTTTT

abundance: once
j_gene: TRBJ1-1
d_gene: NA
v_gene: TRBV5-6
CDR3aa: CASSLGRSLNTEAFF
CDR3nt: TGTGCCAGCAGCTTGGGGCGGTCCCTTAACACTGAAGCTTTCTTT

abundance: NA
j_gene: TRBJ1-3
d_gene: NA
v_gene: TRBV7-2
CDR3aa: CASSLDRSGNTIYF
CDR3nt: TGTGCCAGCAGCTTAGACCGCTCTGGAAACACCATATATTTT

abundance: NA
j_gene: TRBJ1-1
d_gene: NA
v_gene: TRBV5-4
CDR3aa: CASSLRWQGTEAFF
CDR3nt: TGTGCCAGCAGCTTGAGGTGGCAGGGCACTGAAGCTTTCTTT

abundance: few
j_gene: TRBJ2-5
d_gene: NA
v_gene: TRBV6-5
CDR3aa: CASIQTVGQETQYF
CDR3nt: TGTGCCAGCATCCAGACAGTTGGTCAAGAGACCCAGTACTTC

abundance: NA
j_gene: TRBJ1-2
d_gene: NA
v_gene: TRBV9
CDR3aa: CASSVESGLGYGYTF
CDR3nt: TGTGCCAGCAGCGTAGAGTCAGGGCTAGGCTATGGCTACACCTTC

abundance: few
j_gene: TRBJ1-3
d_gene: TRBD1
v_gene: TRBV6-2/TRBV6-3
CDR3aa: CASSSLQGPRNTIYF
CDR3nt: TGTGCCAGCAGTTCCCTACAGGGGCCGAGAAACACCATATATTTT

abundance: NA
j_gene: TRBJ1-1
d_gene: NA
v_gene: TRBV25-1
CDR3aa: CALRENTEAFF
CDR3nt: TGTGCCTTGAGGGAGAACACTGAAGCTTTCTTT

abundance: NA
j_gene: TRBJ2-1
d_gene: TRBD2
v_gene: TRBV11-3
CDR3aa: CASSLGYGGGAIEFF
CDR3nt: TGTGCCAGCAGCTTAGGATACGGCGGGGGGGCAATAGAGTTCTTC

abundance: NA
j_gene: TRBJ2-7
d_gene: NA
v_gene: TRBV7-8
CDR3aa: CASSLVETNSEQYF
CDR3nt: TGTGCCAGCAGCTTAGTGGAAACTAACTCCGAGCAGTACTTC

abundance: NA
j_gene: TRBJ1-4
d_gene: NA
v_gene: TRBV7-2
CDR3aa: CASSLAGGEKLFF
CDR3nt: TGTGCCAGCAGCTTAGCAGGGGGTGAAAAACTGTTTTTT

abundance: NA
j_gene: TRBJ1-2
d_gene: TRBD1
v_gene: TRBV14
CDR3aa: CATSRQGGGYGYTF
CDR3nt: TGTGCCACCTCCCGACAGGGAGGCGGCTATGGCTACACCTTC

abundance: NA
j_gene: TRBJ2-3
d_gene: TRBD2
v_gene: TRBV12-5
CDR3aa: CASGSGGQTSTDTQYF
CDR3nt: TGTGCTAGTGGTAGCGGGGGGCAAACTAGCACAGATACGCAGTATTTT

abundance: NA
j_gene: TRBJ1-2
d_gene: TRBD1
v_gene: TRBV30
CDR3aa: CASPQGQPYGYTF
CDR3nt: TGTGCCAGCCCCCAGGGACAGCCCTATGGCTACACCTTC

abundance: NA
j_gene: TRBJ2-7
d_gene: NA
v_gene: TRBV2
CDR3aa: CASRGRTTTYEQYF
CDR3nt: TGTGCCAGCAGGGGCAGGACAACCACCTACGAGCAGTACTTC

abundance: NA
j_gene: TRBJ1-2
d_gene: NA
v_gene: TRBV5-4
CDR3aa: CAGSGLERKGQRNYGYTF
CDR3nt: TGTGCCGGCTCGGGACTGGAGAGAAAGGGCCAAAGAAACTATGGCTACACCTTC

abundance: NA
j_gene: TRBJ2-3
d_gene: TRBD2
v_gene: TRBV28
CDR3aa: CASIERGGFTDTQYF
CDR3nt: TGTGCCAGCATCGAGCGGGGGGGATTCACAGATACGCAGTATTTT

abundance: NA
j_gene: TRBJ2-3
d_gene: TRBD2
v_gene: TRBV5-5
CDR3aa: CASSPRLAGGTFVNTQYF
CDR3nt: TGTGCCAGCAGCCCCAGACTAGCGGGGGGGACCTTTGTGAATACGCAGTATTTT

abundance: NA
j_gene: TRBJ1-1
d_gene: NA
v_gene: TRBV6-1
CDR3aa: CASSDRWTVNTEAFF
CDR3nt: TGTGCCAGCAGTGACAGATGGACAGTTAACACTGAAGCTTTCTTT

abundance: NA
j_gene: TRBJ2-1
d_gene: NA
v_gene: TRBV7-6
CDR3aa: CASSLNRGPNFYNSYNEQFF
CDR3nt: TGTGCCAGCAGCTTAAATAGGGGCCCGAACTTCTATAACTCCTACAATGAGCAGTTCTTC

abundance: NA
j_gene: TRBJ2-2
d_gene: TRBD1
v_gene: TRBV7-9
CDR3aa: CASSPRQGAGELFF
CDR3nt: TGTGCCAGCAGCCCGAGACAGGGCGCCGGGGAGCTGTTTTTT

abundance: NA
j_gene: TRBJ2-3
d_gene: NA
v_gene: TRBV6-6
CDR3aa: CASSYTDFKDTQYF
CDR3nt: TGTGCCAGCAGTTACACCGATTTTAAAGATACGCAGTATTTT

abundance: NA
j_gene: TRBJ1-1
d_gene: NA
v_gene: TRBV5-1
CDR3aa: CASRVTRDFVTEAFF
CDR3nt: TGCGCCAGCAGAGTGACCAGGGATTTTGTGACTGAAGCTTTCTTT

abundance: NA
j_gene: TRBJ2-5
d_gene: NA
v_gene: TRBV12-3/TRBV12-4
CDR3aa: CASSMPGYMLYF
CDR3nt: TGTGCCAGCAGTATGCCCGGGTATATGTTGTACTTC

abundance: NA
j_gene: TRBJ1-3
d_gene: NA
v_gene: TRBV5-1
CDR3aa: CASSLGTGNTIYF
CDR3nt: TGCGCCAGCAGCTTGGGGACTGGAAACACCATATATTTT

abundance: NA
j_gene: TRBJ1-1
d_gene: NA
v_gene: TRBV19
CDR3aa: CASSASRGATGRAFF
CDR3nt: TGTGCCAGTAGTGCCTCCAGGGGCGCCACGGGTAGGGCTTTCTTT

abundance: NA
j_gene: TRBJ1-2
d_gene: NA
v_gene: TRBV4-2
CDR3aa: CASSQDKDGNYGYTF
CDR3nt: TGTGCCAGCAGCCAAGATAAGGACGGAAACTATGGCTACACCTTC

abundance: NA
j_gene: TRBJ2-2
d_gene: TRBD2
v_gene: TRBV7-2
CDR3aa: CASSLGPAGVIDGELFF
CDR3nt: TGTGCCAGCAGCTTAGGGCCAGCGGGAGTGATAGACGGGGAGCTGTTTTTT

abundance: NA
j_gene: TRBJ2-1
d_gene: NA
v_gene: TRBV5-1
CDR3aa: CARRREGGAGAWENEQFF
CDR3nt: TGCGCCCGCCGCCGAGAGGGGGGGGCAGGGGCTTGGGAGAATGAGCAGTTCTTC

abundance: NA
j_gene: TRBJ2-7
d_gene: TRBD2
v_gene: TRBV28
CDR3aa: CASYRSGRAIHEQYF
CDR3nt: TGTGCCAGCTACCGAAGCGGGAGGGCAATTCACGAGCAGTACTTC

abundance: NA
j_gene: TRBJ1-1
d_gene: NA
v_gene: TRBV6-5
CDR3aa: CASSLIGPNTEAFF
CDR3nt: TGTGCCAGCAGCCTAATAGGCCCGAACACTGAAGCTTTCTTT

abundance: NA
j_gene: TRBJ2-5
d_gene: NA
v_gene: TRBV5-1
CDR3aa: CASSLGVRETQYF
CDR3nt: TGCGCCAGCAGCCTAGGGGTTAGGGAGACCCAGTACTTC

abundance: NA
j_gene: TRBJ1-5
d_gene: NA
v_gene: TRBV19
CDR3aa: CASSGVNSNQPQHF
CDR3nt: TGTGCCAGTAGCGGAGTAAATAGCAATCAGCCCCAGCATTTT

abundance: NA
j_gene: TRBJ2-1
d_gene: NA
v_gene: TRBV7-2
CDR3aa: CASSPLSRSYNEQFF
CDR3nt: TGTGCCAGCAGTCCCCTGAGCCGCTCCTACAATGAGCAGTTCTTC

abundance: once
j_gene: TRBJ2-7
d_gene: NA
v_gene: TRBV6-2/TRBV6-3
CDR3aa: CASSLTSPYEQYF
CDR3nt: TGTGCCAGCAGTCTGACTAGTCCCTACGAGCAGTACTTC

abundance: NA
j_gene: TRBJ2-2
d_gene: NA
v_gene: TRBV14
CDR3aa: CASSRDLNTGELFF
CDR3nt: TGTGCCAGCAGCCGGGACTTAAACACCGGGGAGCTGTTTTTT

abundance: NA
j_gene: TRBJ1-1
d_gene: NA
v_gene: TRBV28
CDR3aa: CASRGQYTEAFF
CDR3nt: TGTGCCAGCAGGGGTCAGTACACTGAAGCTTTCTTT

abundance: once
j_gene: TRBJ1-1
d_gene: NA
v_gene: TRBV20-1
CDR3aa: CSAWMNTEAFF
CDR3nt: TGCAGTGCTTGGATGAACACTGAAGCTTTCTTT

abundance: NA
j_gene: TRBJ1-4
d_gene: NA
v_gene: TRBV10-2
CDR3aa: CASSPGGLEGEKLFF
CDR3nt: TGCGCCAGCAGTCCCGGGGGCCTAGAGGGGGAAAAACTGTTTTTT

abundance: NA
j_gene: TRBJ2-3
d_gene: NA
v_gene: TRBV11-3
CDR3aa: CASSSRTDLTDTQYF
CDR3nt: TGTGCCAGCAGCTCGAGGACAGACCTCACAGATACGCAGTATTTT

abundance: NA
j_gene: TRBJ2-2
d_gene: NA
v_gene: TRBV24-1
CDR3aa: CATSESGGPGELFF
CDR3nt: TGTGCCACCAGTGAGAGCGGAGGTCCCGGGGAGCTGTTTTTT

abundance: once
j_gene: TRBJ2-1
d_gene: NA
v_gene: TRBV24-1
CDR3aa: CATSEPQGLHNEQFF
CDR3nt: TGTGCCACCAGTGAGCCACAAGGGCTTCACAATGAGCAGTTCTTC

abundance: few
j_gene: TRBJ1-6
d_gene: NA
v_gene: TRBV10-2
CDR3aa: CASRRTEGNSPLHF
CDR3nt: TGCGCCAGCAGGAGGACGGAGGGCAATTCACCCCTCCACTTT

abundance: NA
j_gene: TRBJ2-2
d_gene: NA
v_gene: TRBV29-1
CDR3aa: CSVVEQGGAGELFF
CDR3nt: TGCAGCGTTGTCGAGCAGGGGGGGGCCGGGGAGCTGTTTTTT

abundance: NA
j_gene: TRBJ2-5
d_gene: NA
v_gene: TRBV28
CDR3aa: CASRIRDTRGETQYF
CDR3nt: TGTGCCAGCAGGATCCGGGACACCCGAGGGGAGACCCAGTACTTC

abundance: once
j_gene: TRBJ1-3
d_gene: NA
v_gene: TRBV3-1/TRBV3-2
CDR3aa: CASSQALDTIYF
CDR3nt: TGTGCCAGCAGCCAAGCCTTGGACACCATATATTTT